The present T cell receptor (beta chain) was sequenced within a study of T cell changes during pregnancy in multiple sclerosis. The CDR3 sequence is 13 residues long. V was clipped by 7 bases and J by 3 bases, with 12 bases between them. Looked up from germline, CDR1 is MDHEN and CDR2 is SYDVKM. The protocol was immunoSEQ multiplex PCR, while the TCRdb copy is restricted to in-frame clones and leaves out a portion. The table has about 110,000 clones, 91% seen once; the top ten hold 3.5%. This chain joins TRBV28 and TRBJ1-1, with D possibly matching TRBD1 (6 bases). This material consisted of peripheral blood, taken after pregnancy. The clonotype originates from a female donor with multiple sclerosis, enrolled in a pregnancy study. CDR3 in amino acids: CASTLQGYTEAFF. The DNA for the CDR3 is TGTGCCAGCACCCTACAGGGTTACACTGAAGCTTTCTTT.